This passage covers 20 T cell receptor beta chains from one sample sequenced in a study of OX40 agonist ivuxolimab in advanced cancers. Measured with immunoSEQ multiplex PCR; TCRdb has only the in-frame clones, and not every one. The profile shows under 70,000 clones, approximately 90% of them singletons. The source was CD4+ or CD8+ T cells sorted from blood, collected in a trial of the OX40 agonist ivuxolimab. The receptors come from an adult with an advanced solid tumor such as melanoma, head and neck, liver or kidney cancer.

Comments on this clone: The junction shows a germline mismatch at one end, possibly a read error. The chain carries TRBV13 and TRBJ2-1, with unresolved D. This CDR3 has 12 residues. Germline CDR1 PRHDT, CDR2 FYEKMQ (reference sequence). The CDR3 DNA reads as TGTGCCAGCAGCCCTCCTGTCGGGTCTTCGGTCTTC. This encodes CASSPPVGSSVF.

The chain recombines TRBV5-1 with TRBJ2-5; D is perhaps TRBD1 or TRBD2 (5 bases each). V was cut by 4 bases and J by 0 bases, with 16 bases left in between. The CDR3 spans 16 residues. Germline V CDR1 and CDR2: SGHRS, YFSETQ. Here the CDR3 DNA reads TGCGCCAGCAGCCCGTGGGGACCCCAGTACCAAGAGACCCAGTACTTC. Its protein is CASSPWGPQYQETQYF. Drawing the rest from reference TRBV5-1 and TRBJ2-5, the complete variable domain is KAGVTQTPRYLIKTRGQQVTLSCSPISGHRSVSWYQQTPGQGLQFLFEYFSETQRNKGNFPGRFSGRQFSNSRSEMNVSTLELGDSALYLCASSPWGPQYQETQYFGPGTRLLVL.

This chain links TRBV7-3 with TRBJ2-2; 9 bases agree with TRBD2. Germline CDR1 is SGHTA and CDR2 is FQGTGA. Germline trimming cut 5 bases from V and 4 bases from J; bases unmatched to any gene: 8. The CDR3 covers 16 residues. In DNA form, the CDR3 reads TGTGCCAGCAGCAAATATAGCGGGAGCGGCACCGGGGAGCTGTTTTTT. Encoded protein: CASSKYSGSGTGELFF.

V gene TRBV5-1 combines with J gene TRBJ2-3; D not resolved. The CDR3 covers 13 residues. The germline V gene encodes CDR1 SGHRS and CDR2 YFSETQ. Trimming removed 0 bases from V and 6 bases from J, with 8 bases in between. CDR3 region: CASSLGTEDTQYF. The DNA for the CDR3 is TGCGCCAGCAGCTTGGGCACCGAGGATACGCAGTATTTT. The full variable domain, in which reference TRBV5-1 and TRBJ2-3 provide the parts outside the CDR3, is KAGVTQTPRYLIKTRGQQVTLSCSPISGHRSVSWYQQTPGQGLQFLFEYFSETQRNKGNFPGRFSGRQFSNSRSEMNVSTLELGDSALYLCASSLGTEDTQYFGPGTRLTVL.

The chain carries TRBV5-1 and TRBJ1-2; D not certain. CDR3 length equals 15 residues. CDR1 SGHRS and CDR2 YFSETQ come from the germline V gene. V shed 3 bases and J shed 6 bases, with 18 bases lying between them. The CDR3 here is CASSSRGLGIDGYTF. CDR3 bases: TGCGCCAGCAGCTCCCGCGGACTGGGAATTGATGGCTACACCTTC.

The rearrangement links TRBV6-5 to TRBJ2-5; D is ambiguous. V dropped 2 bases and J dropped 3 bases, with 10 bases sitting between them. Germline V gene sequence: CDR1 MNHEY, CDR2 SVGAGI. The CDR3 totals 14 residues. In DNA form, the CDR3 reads TGTGCCAGCAGTTACATGGCGGCCGAAGAGACCCAGTACTTC. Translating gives CASSYMAAEETQYF.

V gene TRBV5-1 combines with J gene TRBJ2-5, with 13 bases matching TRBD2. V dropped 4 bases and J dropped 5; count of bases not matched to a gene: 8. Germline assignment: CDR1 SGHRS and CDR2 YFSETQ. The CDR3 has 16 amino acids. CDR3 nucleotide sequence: TGCGCCAGCAGCCCGGGGACTAGCGGGATGGGGGAGACCCAGTACTTC. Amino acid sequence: CASSPGTSGMGETQYF.

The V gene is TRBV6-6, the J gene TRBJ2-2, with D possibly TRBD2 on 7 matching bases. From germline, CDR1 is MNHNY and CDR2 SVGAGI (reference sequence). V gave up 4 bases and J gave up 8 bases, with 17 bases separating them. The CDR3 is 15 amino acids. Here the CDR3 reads CASSSPEGGIGELFF. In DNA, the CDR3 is TGTGCCAGCAGTTCTCCGGAGGGGGGGATAGGGGAGCTGTTTTTT.

The CDR3 DNA reads TGTGCCAGTAGTTCCCGGACAGGGTATAGCAATCAGCCCCAGCATTTT. Translated, it gives CASSSRTGYSNQPQHF. The chain links TRBV19 to TRBJ1-5; 8 bases map to TRBD1. Germline CDR1 is LNHDA and CDR2 is SQIVND (reference sequence). Trimming at V came to 5 bases and at J to 0 bases, leaving 6 bases not matched to a gene. The CDR3 covers 16 residues.

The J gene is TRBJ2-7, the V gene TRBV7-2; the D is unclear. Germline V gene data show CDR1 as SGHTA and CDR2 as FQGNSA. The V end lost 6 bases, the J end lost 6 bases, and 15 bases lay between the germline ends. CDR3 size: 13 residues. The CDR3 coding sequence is TGTGCCAGCAGTTCCTTCCCCGCCGCCGAGCAGTACTTC. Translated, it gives CASSSFPAAEQYF. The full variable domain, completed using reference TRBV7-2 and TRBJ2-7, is GAGVSQSPSNKVTEKGKDVELRCDPISGHTALYWYRQSLGQGLEFLIYFQGNSAPDKSGLPSDRFSAERTGGSVSTLTIQRTQQEDSAVYLCASSSFPAAEQYFGPGTRLTVT.

The DNA of the CDR3 is TGTGCCTGGGCGAGGGGCGGGAGCTATGAGCAGTTCTTC. Protein sequence: CAWARGGSYEQFF. This sequence joins TRBV30 and TRBJ2-1, with 7 bases identical to TRBD2. V trimming: 5 bases; J trimming: 8 bases; junction bases outside the gene matches: 9. Germline CDR1 and CDR2: GTSNPN and SVGIG (reference sequence). The CDR3 extends over 13 amino acids.

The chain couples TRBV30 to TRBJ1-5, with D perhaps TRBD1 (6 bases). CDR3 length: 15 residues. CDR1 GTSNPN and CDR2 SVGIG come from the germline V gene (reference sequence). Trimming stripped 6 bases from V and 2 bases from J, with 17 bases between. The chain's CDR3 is CACSPGTNGNQPQHF. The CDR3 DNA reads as TGTGCCTGTTCTCCCGGGACAAACGGCAATCAGCCCCAGCATTTT.

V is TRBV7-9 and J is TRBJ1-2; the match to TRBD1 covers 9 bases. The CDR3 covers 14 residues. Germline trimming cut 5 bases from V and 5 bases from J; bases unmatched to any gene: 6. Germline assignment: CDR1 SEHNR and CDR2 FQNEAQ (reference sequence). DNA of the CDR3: TGTGCCAGCAGCACACAACAGGGGGCGTATGGCTACACCTTC. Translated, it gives CASSTQQGAYGYTF.

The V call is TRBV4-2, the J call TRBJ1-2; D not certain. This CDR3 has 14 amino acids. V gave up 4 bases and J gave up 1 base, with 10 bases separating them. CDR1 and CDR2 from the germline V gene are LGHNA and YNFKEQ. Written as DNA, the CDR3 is TGTGCCAGCAGCCCGAGCTCGGGTAACTATGGCTACACCTTC. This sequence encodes CASSPSSGNYGYTF.

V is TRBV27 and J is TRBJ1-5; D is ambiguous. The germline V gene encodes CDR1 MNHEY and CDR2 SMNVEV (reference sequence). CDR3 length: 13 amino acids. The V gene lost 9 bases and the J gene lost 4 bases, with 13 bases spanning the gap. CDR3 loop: CASFEGGNQPQHF. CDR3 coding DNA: TGTGCCAGTTTCGAGGGAGGTAATCAGCCCCAGCATTTT.

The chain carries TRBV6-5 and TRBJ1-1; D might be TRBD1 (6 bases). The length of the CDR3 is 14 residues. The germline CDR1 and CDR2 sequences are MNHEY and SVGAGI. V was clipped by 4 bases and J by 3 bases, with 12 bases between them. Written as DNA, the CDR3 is TGTGCCAGCAGTTTATACAGGGAAGACACTGAAGCTTTCTTT. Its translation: CASSLYREDTEAFF.

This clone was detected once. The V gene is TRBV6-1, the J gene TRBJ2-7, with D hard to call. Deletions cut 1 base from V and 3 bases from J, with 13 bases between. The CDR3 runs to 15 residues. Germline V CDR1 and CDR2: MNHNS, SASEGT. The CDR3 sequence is CASSEGSSFIYEQYF. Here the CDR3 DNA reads TGTGCCAGCAGTGAAGGGTCGTCGTTCATCTACGAGCAGTACTTC.

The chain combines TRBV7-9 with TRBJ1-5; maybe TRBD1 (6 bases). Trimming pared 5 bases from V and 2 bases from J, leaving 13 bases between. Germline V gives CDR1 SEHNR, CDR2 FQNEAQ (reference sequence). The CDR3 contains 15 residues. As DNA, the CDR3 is TGTGCCAGCAGCCACGGGACACACGGCAATCAGCCCCAGCATTTT. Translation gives CASSHGTHGNQPQHF.

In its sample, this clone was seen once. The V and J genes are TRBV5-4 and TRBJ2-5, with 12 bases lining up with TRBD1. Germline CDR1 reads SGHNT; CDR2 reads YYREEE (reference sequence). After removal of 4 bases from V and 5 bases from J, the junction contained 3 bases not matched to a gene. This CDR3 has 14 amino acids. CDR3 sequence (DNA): TGTGCCAGCAGCGGGACAGGGGGCGGCGAGACCCAGTACTTC. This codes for CASSGTGGGETQYF.

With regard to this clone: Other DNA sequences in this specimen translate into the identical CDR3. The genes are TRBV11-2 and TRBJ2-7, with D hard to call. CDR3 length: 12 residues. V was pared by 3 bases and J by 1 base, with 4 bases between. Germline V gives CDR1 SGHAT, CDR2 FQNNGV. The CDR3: CASSFQSYEQYF. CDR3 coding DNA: TGTGCCAGCAGCTTTCAATCCTACGAGCAGTACTTC.